These T cell receptor beta chains were read from a single sample in a study of shared T cell receptors in the human thymus. The method was immunoSEQ multiplex PCR; TCRdb's version includes in-frame clones alone and lacks a portion of them. The sample lists under 850,000 clones; around 89% were seen once. The same data also went into a second study, on human thymus T cells.

What was sequenced was thymocytes. These receptors were taken from a boy younger than two with a congenital heart defect. CDR3s include the opening cysteine and the closing phenylalanine or tryptophan. A D gene is named only where the DNA matches it firmly. The listing skips clone size in some rows; elsewhere it reads once, few, many or a size class.

TRBJ2-7,.,16,TRBV27,TRBD1,TGTGCCAGCAGTGGCGACAGGGGATCGCCTTTCTACGAGCAGTACTTC,CASSGDRGSPFYEQYF
TRBJ1-1,.,14,TRBV6-5,.,TGTGCCAGCAGAAGGGACAACTCCAACACTGAAGCTTTCTTT,CASRRDNSNTEAFF
TRBJ1-1,.,14,TRBV18,TRBD1,TGTGCCAGCTCACCTACAGGGGGCGGAACTGAAGCTTTCTTT,CASSPTGGGTEAFF
TRBJ1-1,few,13,TRBV5-1,.,TGCGCCAGCAGCTTAAGAGCGAGCACTGAAGCTTTCTTT,CASSLRASTEAFF
TRBJ1-5,.,14,TRBV21-1,.,TGTGCCAGCAGCCCTACAACCCCTAGGCAGCCCCAGCATTTT,CASSPTTPRQPQHF
TRBJ2-5,once,11,TRBV19,TRBD2,TGTGCCACCCAGCGGGGGGAGACCCAGTACTTC,CATQRGETQYF
TRBJ2-5,.,16,TRBV2,TRBD1,TGTGCCAGCAGGACAGAGGGGGGACAGGGAGGAGAGACCCAGTACTTC,CASRTEGGQGGETQYF
TRBJ1-5,.,14,TRBV28,TRBD1,TGTGCCAGCAGTTCGGACAGGGGAGGTCAGCCCCAGCATTTT,CASSSDRGGQPQHF
TRBJ2-5,.,15,TRBV23-1,TRBD2,TGCGCCAGCAGACCTCCGGGACTAGGTTTTGAGACCCAGTACTTC,CASRPPGLGFETQYF
TRBJ1-2,.,14,TRBV27,.,TGTGCCAGCAGTTTATCGGGACAACTTGATGGCTACACCTTC,CASSLSGQLDGYTF
TRBJ2-3,.,17,TRBV27,TRBD2,TGTGCCAGCAGAGTTTACCCAAGGACTAGCAGCACAGATACGCAGTATTTT,CASRVYPRTSSTDTQYF
TRBJ2-1,.,14,TRBV9,TRBD2,TGTGCCAGCAGCGTTAGCGGGGACTACAATGAGCAGTTCTTC,CASSVSGDYNEQFF
TRBJ2-2,.,18,TRBV4-3,TRBD2,TGCGCCAGCAGCCAAGAAATGGCCGGGAGGGCTGGCACCGGGGAGCTGTTTTTT,CASSQEMAGRAGTGELFF
TRBJ1-3,few,13,TRBV19,.,TGTGCCAGTGAAGACTGGACAGGAAACACCATATATTTT,CASEDWTGNTIYF
TRBJ2-1,.,14,TRBV28,.,TGTGCCAGCAGTTTATCGGGGGAGATCAATGAGCAGTTCTTC,CASSLSGEINEQFF
TRBJ2-4,.,17,TRBV2,.,TGTGCCAGCAGTGAAACTCGATCTCCGGAGGCCAAAAACATTCAGTACTTC,CASSETRSPEAKNIQYF
TRBJ2-7,.,19,TRBV4-1,TRBD2,TGCGCCAGCAGCCCGCGCGGGACTAGCGGGAGAAAGCTTCCCGACGAGCAGTACTTC,CASSPRGTSGRKLPDEQYF
TRBJ1-1,.,12,TRBV29-1,.,TGCAGCGTCCCGGGAGGGAGCACTGAAGCTTTCTTT,CSVPGGSTEAFF
TRBJ1-1,.,12,TRBV21-1,.,TGTGCCAGCAGCCTTAGACAGCCTGGGGCTTTCTTT,CASSLRQPGAFF
TRBJ2-7,.,14,TRBV7-8,.,TGTGCCAGCAGCTCCCTCGGCTACTACTACGAGCAGTACTTC,CASSSLGYYYEQYF
TRBJ2-7,once,16,TRBV5-4,.,TGTGCCAGCAGCTTTTTGCGGCGGGCGGGGTTGCCGGAGCAGTACTTC,CASSFLRRAGLPEQYF
TRBJ2-7,.,17,TRBV5-4,TRBD2,TGTGCCAGCAGCCCCCCCGGGACTAGCGGGAGGACGTACGAGCAGTACTTC,CASSPPGTSGRTYEQYF
TRBJ2-1,.,13,TRBV6-4,TRBD2,TGTGCCAGCAGTCGGACTAGCAGCGATGAGCAGTTCTTC,CASSRTSSDEQFF
TRBJ2-6,.,17,TRBV10-3,.,TGTGCCATCAGTGATGGCACATCTCTTGCTGGGGCCAACGTCCTGACTTTC,CAISDGTSLAGANVLTF
TRBJ2-7,.,13,TRBV28,TRBD2,TGTGCCAGCAGTCCCCGCGAGCGGGAGTATGGAGGGTTC,CASSPREREYGGF
TRBJ2-1,.,17,TRBV6-4,TRBD2,TGTGCCAGCAGTTCATTAGCGGGACTCCCGCCCAGTAATGAGCAGTTCTTC,CASSSLAGLPPSNEQFF
TRBJ2-7,.,14,TRBV27,.,TGTGCCAGCAGTTTATGGTCAGGGCCGGTCGAGCAGTACTTC,CASSLWSGPVEQYF
TRBJ1-3,.,15,TRBV5-4,.,TGTGCCAGCAGCTTGGCCAGGGACTCTGGAAACGCCATATATTTT,CASSLARDSGNAIYF
TRBJ1-1,.,16,TRBV13,.,TGTGCCAGCAGAACGGAGGGGGGGGCTAGGAACACTGAAGCTTTCTTT,CASRTEGGARNTEAFF
TRBJ1-5,few,12,TRBV19,.,TGTGCCAGTAGCAGCGGGATCCAGCCCCAGCATTTT,CASSSGIQPQHF
TRBJ2-7,.,17,TRBV4-2,TRBD2,TGTGCCAGCAGCGCACTAGCGGGAGAGCAAATTACCTACGAGCAGTACTTC,CASSALAGEQITYEQYF
TRBJ1-1,.,15,TRBV5-1,TRBD1,TGCGCCAGCAGCTGCCTTGGACAGGGGTCGTCTGAAGCTTTCTTT,CASSCLGQGSSEAFF
TRBJ2-5,.,14,TRBV28,TRBD2,TGTGCCAGCAGTCCGGGACTAGTCCAAGAGACCCAGTACTTC,CASSPGLVQETQYF
TRBJ2-7,.,16,TRBV4-3,.,TGCGCCAGCAGCCAAGAGGCGGCTAGCGATAACTACGAGCAGTACTTC,CASSQEAASDNYEQYF
TRBJ2-3,.,16,TRBV7-9,TRBD2,TGTGCCAGCAGCTCCTATGGACTAGCGGTCACAGATACGCAGTATTTT,CASSSYGLAVTDTQYF
TRBJ2-3,.,13,TRBV10-2,.,TGCGCCAGCGGGGGGGCTAGCACAGATACGCAGTATTTT,CASGGASTDTQYF
TRBJ2-2,.,18,TRBV11-3,.,TGTGCCAGCAGCTGTAAACCGGGTCTAACCCCGAACACCGGGGAGCTGTTTTTT,CASSCKPGLTPNTGELFF
TRBJ1-4,.,18,TRBV10-3,.,TGTGCCATCAGTGAGAGTCGAGAGACTGGATCCCAGGGGGAAAAACTGTTTTTT,CAISESRETGSQGEKLFF
TRBJ2-7,once,16,TRBV11-2,.,TGTGCCAGCAGCTCCCTGAGATTGGAGGCCACCTACGAGCAGTACTTC,CASSSLRLEATYEQYF
TRBJ1-5,once,15,TRBV4-1,TRBD1,TGCGCCAGCAGCCACGACGACAGGGGCAATCAGCCCCAGCATTTT,CASSHDDRGNQPQHF
TRBJ1-5,.,16,TRBV23-1,TRBD1,TGCGCCAGCAGTCTCAGGGGGACAGGGAGCAATCAGCCCCAGCATTTT,CASSLRGTGSNQPQHF
TRBJ2-7,.,14,TRBV7-8,TRBD1,TGTGCCAGCAGCCCTGGGACAGAAAACTACGAGCAGTACTTC,CASSPGTENYEQYF
TRBJ2-1,.,16,TRBV5-6,TRBD1,TGTGCCAGCAGCTTGGGCCGACAGGGGGCAAGGGATGAGCAGTTCTTC,CASSLGRQGARDEQFF
TRBJ2-7,.,15,TRBV5-4,TRBD1,TGTGCCAGCAGCTTGGGGGACAGGGGGCGAGAAGAGCAGTACTTC,CASSLGDRGREEQYF
TRBJ2-7,once,14,TRBV12-5,.,TGTGCTAGTGGTTTGCTACAGATCACCTACGAGCAGTACTTC,CASGLLQITYEQYF
TRBJ2-3,few,15,TRBV5-1,.,TGCGCCAGCAGCTTGTTGGGGCGGAGCACAGATACGCAGTATTTT,CASSLLGRSTDTQYF
TRBJ2-3,.,15,TRBV6-5,TRBD2,TGTGCCAGCAGTACAATTCGGGAGGGCACAGATACGCAGTATTTT,CASSTIREGTDTQYF
TRBJ2-5,once,15,TRBV19,TRBD2,TGTGCCAGTAGTACGCTAGCGGGAGATGGGGAGACCCAGTACTTC,CASSTLAGDGETQYF